Presented here are 28 T cell receptor beta chains from one specimen sequenced in a study of T cell responses to AZD1222 COVID-19 vaccine (TCRdb year 2021). The time point tag for this specimen amounts to: about 28 days (+/-7) after the second vaccine dose. Receptor amplification or capture employed the immunoSEQ multiplex PCR assay. As stored in TCRdb, this immuneACCESS dataset retains in-frame rearrangements with V and J assigned. A fraction of the clones does not appear; measured against another copy, unresolved V genes explain less than half of the discrepancy, and the remainder lacks a known reason. For this sample the table gives 65,000 to 95,000 clones, of which 80% to 90% were detected only once. The ten top clones hold over 9.5% of the sample. The sample consisted of peripheral blood, taken 28 days after the second AZD1222 dose. The receptors stem from an adult who received the AZD1222 COVID-19 vaccine.

The chain links TRBV24-1 to TRBJ2-7, with 9 nucleotides matching TRBD1. V was pared by 4 bases and J by 2 bases, with 11 bases of the junction left unmatched. The CDR3 consists of 17 residues. CDR1 KGHDR and CDR2 SFDVKD come from the germline V gene. CDR3 sequence: CATSDRIPGQGTYEQYF. CDR3 nucleotide sequence: TGTGCCACCAGTGACCGTATACCGGGACAGGGAACCTACGAGCAGTACTTC.

This chain joins TRBV10-3 and TRBJ1-5; weak D call: TRBD1 (5 bases). V was pared by 4 bases and J by 4 bases, with 11 bases between. Germline V gene lookup returns CDR1 ENHRY and CDR2 SYGVKD. There are 14 residues in the CDR3. CDR3 protein: CAISAGTENQPQHF. CDR3 bases: TGTGCCATCAGTGCCGGGACGGAGAATCAGCCCCAGCATTTT.

The chain has TRBV3-1 (or the pseudogene TRBV3-2) and TRBJ1-5; D is unresolved. The V gene's germline CDR1 is LGHDT and CDR2 YNNKEL (reference sequence). This CDR3 region has 16 residues. V lost 3 bases and J 1 base, leaving 13 bases between the germline ends. This chain's CDR3 is CASSQNSLWSNQPQHF. The CDR3 DNA reads as TGTGCCAGCAGCCAGAATTCACTTTGGAGCAATCAGCCCCAGCATTTT.

J is TRBJ1-1 and V is TRBV5-8; no definite D call. CDR1 SGHTS and CDR2 YDEGEE come from the germline V gene. V was clipped by 1 base and J by 3 bases, with 13 bases between them. The CDR3 totals 15 residues. The CDR3 reads CASSLFRGIDTEAFF. The CDR3 DNA reads as TGTGCCAGCAGCTTGTTCCGCGGAATTGACACTGAAGCTTTCTTT.

The chain couples TRBV9 to TRBJ2-1; D may be TRBD2 (5 bases). Trimming stripped 0 bases from V and 8 bases from J, with 12 bases between. CDR1 SGDLS and CDR2 YYNGEE come from the germline V gene. CDR3 size: 14 residues. Here the CDR3 DNA reads TGTGCCAGCAGCGTAGCTACTAGTGGGGATGAGCAGTTCTTC. Protein: CASSVATSGDEQFF.

The chain has TRBV4-1 and TRBJ1-1; D uncertain. This CDR3 contains 14 residues. The ends were cut back, 4 bases at V and 7 bases at J, with 16 bases in the middle. Germline values: CDR1 MGHRA, CDR2 YSYEKL. The CDR3 sequence is CASSPLGVAVEAFF. CDR3 DNA: TGCGCCAGCAGCCCCCTGGGCGTGGCAGTTGAAGCTTTCTTT.

The chain couples TRBV6-5 to TRBJ1-3; no firm D call. The germline CDR1 and CDR2 sequences are MNHEY and SVGAGI. V was clipped by 2 bases and J by 7 bases, with 15 bases between them. This CDR3 has 15 residues. The CDR3 DNA follows: TGTGCCAGCAGTTACGTCGGGAATTCCATCAACACCATATATTTT. It encodes CASSYVGNSINTIYF.

V and J are TRBV14 and TRBJ1-2, with D unclear. Germline-derived CDR1 and CDR2 are SGHDN and FVKESK. The CDR3 loop spans 14 amino acids. V was trimmed by 1 base and J by 7 bases, leaving 13 bases between them. The chain's CDR3 is CASSQVAAYGGYTF. CDR3 DNA sequence: TGTGCCAGCAGCCAAGTTGCAGCATATGGTGGCTACACCTTC.

This rearrangement joins TRBV19 to TRBJ1-1; D call uncertain. Germline V CDR1 and CDR2: LNHDA, SQIVND (reference sequence). The CDR3 is 14 residues long. Trimming stripped 4 bases from V and 5 bases from J, with 14 bases between. The CDR3 loop reads CASSTPGMGTEAFF. CDR3 coding DNA: TGTGCCAGTAGTACCCCAGGAATGGGGACTGAAGCTTTCTTT. Combining the CDR3 with reference TRBV19 and TRBJ1-1 gives the whole variable domain DGGITQSPKYLFRKEGQNVTLSCEQNLNHDAMYWYRQDPGQGLRLIYYSQIVNDFQKGDIAEGYSVSREKKESFPLTVTSAQKNPTAFYLCASSTPGMGTEAFFGQGTRLTVV.

This chain links TRBV3-1 (or the pseudogene TRBV3-2) with TRBJ1-4, with D unclear. Trimming removed 0 bases from V and 4 bases from J, with 18 bases in between. The CDR3 is made up of 18 amino acids. Germline CDR1 and CDR2: LGHDT and YNNKEL (reference sequence). This chain's CDR3 is CASSQEGPLDHSNEKLFF. DNA of the CDR3: TGTGCCAGCAGCCAAGAGGGCCCCTTGGACCATAGTAATGAAAAACTGTTTTTT.

The rearrangement uses TRBV3-1 (or the pseudogene TRBV3-2) and TRBJ1-2, with D possibly TRBD1 on 5 matching bases. CDR3 length equals 11 residues. V dropped 2 bases and J dropped 7 bases, with 5 bases sitting between them. Germline V CDR1 and CDR2: LGHDT, YNNKEL (reference sequence). The CDR3 sequence is CASSQRGGYTF. The CDR3 DNA is TGTGCCAGCAGCCAAAGGGGTGGCTACACCTTC.

The genes are TRBV7-9 and TRBJ2-7; the D is unclear. CDR1 and CDR2 (germline): SEHNR, FQNEAQ (reference sequence). The V end lost 2 bases, the J end lost 4 bases, and 12 bases lay between the germline ends. This CDR3 is 14 amino acids long. The DNA for the CDR3 is TGTGCCAGCAGCTTAAGTGAAAGGATATACGAGCAGTACTTC. Protein sequence: CASSLSERIYEQYF.

The chain combines TRBV3-1 (or the pseudogene TRBV3-2) with TRBJ2-7; the match to TRBD1 covers 7 bases. Trimming took 4 bases from V and 3 from J; bases not matched to a gene: 9. The length of the CDR3 is 15 residues. The germline V gene encodes CDR1 LGHDT and CDR2 YNNKEL (reference sequence). The CDR3 coding sequence is TGTGCCAGCAGCCCCAGACAGGGCCCCAACTACGAGCAGTACTTC. This gives the protein CASSPRQGPNYEQYF.

The CDR3 nucleotides read TGTGCCAGCAGCGCCGCGTGGGGAGATAATTCACCCCTCCACTTT. Protein: CASSAAWGDNSPLHF. The chain employs TRBV9 and TRBJ1-6; D uncertain. The CDR3 contains 15 residues. V was shortened by 3 bases and J by 5 bases, with 12 bases between the two germline ends. Germline CDR1 SGDLS, CDR2 YYNGEE.

V gene TRBV7-2 combines with J gene TRBJ2-2, with D hard to call. Germline loops: CDR1 SGHTA, CDR2 FQGNSA. CDR3 size: 14 residues. V was shortened by 3 bases and J by 2 bases, with 7 bases between the two germline ends. The CDR3 sequence: CASSFLGNTGELFF. DNA of the CDR3: TGTGCCAGCAGCTTTCTCGGAAACACCGGGGAGCTGTTTTTT.

The chain uses TRBV5-8 and TRBJ2-1; D tentatively reads TRBD1 or TRBD2 (5 bases each). Germline CDR1 and CDR2: SGHTS and YDEGEE. Trimming removed 0 bases from V and 10 bases from J, with 14 bases in between. This CDR3 is 14 amino acids long. The CDR3 is CASSLDSWGGEQFF. The CDR3 coding sequence is TGTGCCAGCAGCTTGGACTCGTGGGGCGGGGAGCAGTTCTTC.

With regard to this clone: Other DNA sequences in this specimen translate into the identical CDR3. The chain employs TRBV6-5 and TRBJ1-2; 8 nucleotides agree with TRBD1. Germline V CDR1 and CDR2: MNHEY, SVGAGI. The CDR3 is 12 amino acids. J lost 6 bases, V lost 5 bases, and 2 bases had no gene match. CDR3 loop: CASSRTGNGYTF. DNA of the CDR3: TGTGCCAGCAGTCGGACAGGGAATGGCTACACCTTC.

The chain carries TRBV30 and TRBJ1-2, with D perhaps matching TRBD1 (6 bases). CDR3 size: 13 residues. Trimming removed 3 bases at V and 7 bases at J, with 15 bases between. Germline loops: CDR1 GTSNPN, CDR2 SVGIG (reference sequence). The chain's CDR3 is CAWSLIRGGGYTF. The DNA for the CDR3 is TGTGCCTGGAGCCTAATCAGGGGCGGTGGCTACACCTTC. Based on the CDR3 plus reference TRBV30 and TRBJ1-2, the full variable domain is SQTIHQWPATLVQPVGSPLSLECTVEGTSNPNLYWYRQAAGRGLQLLFYSVGIGQISSEVPQNLSASRPQDRQFILSSKKLLLSDSGFYLCAWSLIRGGGYTFGSGTRLTVV.

The genes are TRBV9 and TRBJ1-2, with D unclear. The germline V gene has CDR1 SGDLS and CDR2 YYNGEE. The CDR3 spans 14 residues. Trimming cost V 0 bases and J 4 bases, with 10 bases left between them. Written as DNA, the CDR3 is TGTGCCAGCAGCGTAGGCCCTGCGGGCTATGGCTACACCTTC. Translation: CASSVGPAGYGYTF.

The J gene is TRBJ2-3, the V gene TRBV18; D is perhaps TRBD1 (6 bases). Trimming pared 4 bases from V and 3 bases from J, leaving 20 bases between. Looked up from germline, CDR1 is KGHSH and CDR2 is LQKENI. The CDR3 totals 17 residues. The CDR3 protein is CASSLRTAIDRTDTQYF. The CDR3, as DNA: TGTGCCAGCTCACTACGGACAGCAATTGATAGGACAGATACGCAGTATTTT.

The J gene is TRBJ1-2, the V gene TRBV5-4; maybe TRBD1 (5 bases). CDR1 is SGHNT and CDR2 is YYREEE in the germline V gene (reference sequence). Between the trimmed V and J ends, which lost 0 bases and 2 bases, there was a span of 17 bases. There are 17 residues in the CDR3. In nucleotides, the CDR3 is TGTGCCAGCAGCTTGGCCGTATCGGGGGGTAGGAACTATGGCTACACCTTC. It encodes CASSLAVSGGRNYGYTF.

V and J are TRBV5-6 and TRBJ1-2, with a tentative D call TRBD1 (6 bases). The CDR3 covers 12 residues. Germline V lookup: CDR1 SGHDT, CDR2 YYEEEE. Trimming shortened V by 2 bases and J by 8 bases, and 10 bases separated the two germline ends. The CDR3 loop is CASSFQTGGYTF. The DNA for the CDR3 is TGTGCCAGCAGCTTCCAAACAGGGGGCTACACCTTC.

V is TRBV7-9 and J is TRBJ2-2; 9 positions agree with TRBD2. The CDR3 covers 15 residues. CDR1 SEHNR and CDR2 FQNEAQ come from the germline V gene (reference sequence). The ends lost 5 bases at V and 6 bases at J; junction bases unmatched: 7. The CDR3 loop reads CASSLLRGGAGELFF. As DNA, the CDR3 is TGTGCCAGCAGCCTCCTTCGCGGGGGGGCCGGGGAGCTGTTTTTT.

This clone appeared a few times. The chain uses TRBV19 and TRBJ1-5; D uncertain. Looked up from germline, CDR1 is LNHDA and CDR2 is SQIVND (reference sequence). V lost 7 bases to trimming and J lost 6 bases, with 13 bases between them. This CDR3 is 13 amino acids long. CDR3 sequence (DNA): TGTGCCAGTAAAGGCGAAGGCCGTCAGCCCCAGCATTTT. Amino acid sequence: CASKGEGRQPQHF.

In nucleotides, the CDR3 is TGTGCCAGCAGCTCCGGGACAGGGGGTGGTCAGCCCCAGCATTTT. Amino acids: CASSSGTGGGQPQHF. The chain combines TRBV13 with TRBJ1-5; 11 bases fit TRBD1. The CDR3 totals 15 residues. Trimming removed 4 bases from V and 6 bases from J; junction bases left unmatched: 5. Looked up from germline, CDR1 is PRHDT and CDR2 is FYEKMQ (reference sequence).

This chain uses TRBV7-9 with TRBJ1-3; D not resolved. Germline loops: CDR1 SEHNR, CDR2 FQNEAQ (reference sequence). This CDR3 is built from 13 residues. Trimming stripped 9 bases from V and 2 bases from J, with 11 bases between. CDR3: CASRSRAGNTIYF. The CDR3 coding sequence is TGTGCCAGTCGATCAAGGGCTGGAAACACCATATATTTT.

J is TRBJ1-1 and V is TRBV5-1; no reliable D call. V gave up 4 bases and J gave up 3 bases, with 13 bases separating them. This CDR3 has 14 residues. Per germline, CDR1 SGHRS and CDR2 YFSETQ. The CDR3 loop is CASSLNVADTEAFF. The CDR3, as DNA: TGCGCCAGCAGCCTAAACGTCGCGGACACTGAAGCTTTCTTT.

The chain uses TRBV3-1 (or the pseudogene TRBV3-2) and TRBJ2-7, with D perhaps matching TRBD1 (6 bases). Trimming took 4 bases from V and 3 from J, leaving 13 bases between them. Germline CDR1 is LGHDT and CDR2 is YNNKEL (reference sequence). The CDR3 has 14 residues. CDR3 region: CASSPNRVLYEQYF. The DNA for the CDR3 is TGTGCCAGCAGCCCCAACAGGGTCCTCTACGAGCAGTACTTC.